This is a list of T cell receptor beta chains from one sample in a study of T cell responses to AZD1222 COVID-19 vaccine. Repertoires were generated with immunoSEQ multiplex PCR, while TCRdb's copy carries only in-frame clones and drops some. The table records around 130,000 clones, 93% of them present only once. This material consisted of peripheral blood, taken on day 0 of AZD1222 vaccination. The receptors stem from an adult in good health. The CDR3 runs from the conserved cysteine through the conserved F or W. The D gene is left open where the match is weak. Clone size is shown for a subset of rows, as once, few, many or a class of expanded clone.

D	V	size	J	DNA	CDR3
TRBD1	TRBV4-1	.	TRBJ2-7	TGCGCCAGCAGCCAGGGGACAGGGATCTACGAGCAGTACTTC	CASSQGTGIYEQYF
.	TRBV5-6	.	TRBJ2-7	TGTGCCAGCAGATACCTGTCTAGCAGGCACGAGCAGTACTTC	CASRYLSSRHEQYF
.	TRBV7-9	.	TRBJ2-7	TGTGCCAGCAGTTCGGGTATTTACGAGCAGTACTTC	CASSSGIYEQYF
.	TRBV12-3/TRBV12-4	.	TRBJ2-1	TGTGCCAGCAGTGTCTGGGGGGAGCAGTTCTTC	CASSVWGEQFF
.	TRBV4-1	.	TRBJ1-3	TGCGCCAGCAGCCAAGAGGGCAGGGTGAGCTCTGGAAACACCATATATTTT	CASSQEGRVSSGNTIYF
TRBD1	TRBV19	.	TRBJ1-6	TGTGCCAGTAGTATCGAGGGACAGGGGGCCCCGGGGGCGTCACCCCTCCACTTT	CASSIEGQGAPGASPLHF
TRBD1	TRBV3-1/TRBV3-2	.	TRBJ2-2	TGTAACCCCTGGGACAGCCCTTACCGGGAGCTGTTTTTT	CNPWDSPYRELFF
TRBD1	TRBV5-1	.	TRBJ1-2	TGCGCCAGCAGACCCGGACAGGACAATGGTGGCTACACCTTC	CASRPGQDNGGYTF
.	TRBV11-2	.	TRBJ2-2	TGTGCCAGCAGCCATGCATATGGGGGCGCGGAGTACACCGGGGAGCTGTTTTTT	CASSHAYGGAEYTGELFF
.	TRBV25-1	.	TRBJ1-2	TGTGCCAGCAGTGAATATTTCCAGGACAGCTATGGCTACACCTTC	CASSEYFQDSYGYTF
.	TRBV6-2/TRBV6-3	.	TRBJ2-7	TGTGCCAGCAGTTACTCTACCCCCTACGAGCAGTACTTC	CASSYSTPYEQYF
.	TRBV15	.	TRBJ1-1	TGTGCCACCAGCAGAGAAGTTTGGGGGACCACTGAAGCTTTCTTT	CATSREVWGTTEAFF
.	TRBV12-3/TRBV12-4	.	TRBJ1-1	TGTGCCAGCCACAGGTCTTACACTGAAGCTTTCTTT	CASHRSYTEAFF
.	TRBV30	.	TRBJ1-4	TGTGCCTGGAAGGAGGGGCTGACTAATGAAAAACTGTTTTTT	CAWKEGLTNEKLFF
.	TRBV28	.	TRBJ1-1	TGTGCCAGCAGTCCCACCGGGGGGGCTGAAGCTTTCTTT	CASSPTGGAEAFF
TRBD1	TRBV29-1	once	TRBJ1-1	TGCAGCGTTGAACCATGGACAGGACGGACTGAAGCTTTCTTT	CSVEPWTGRTEAFF
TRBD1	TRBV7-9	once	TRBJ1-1	TGTGCCAGCAGCCCACTACAGGGGGCTGACACTGAAGCTTTCTTT	CASSPLQGADTEAFF
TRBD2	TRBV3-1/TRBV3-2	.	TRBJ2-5	TGTGCCAGCAGCCCTCAGCGGGGGGCCCCGGAGACCCAGTACTTC	CASSPQRGAPETQYF
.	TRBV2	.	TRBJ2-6	TGTGCCAGCACCAATAGCGAGAGGACCCCTGGGGCCAACGTCCTGACTTTC	CASTNSERTPGANVLTF
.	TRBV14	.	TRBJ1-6	TGTGCCAGCAGCTTGCGGAGGGGCGGGAATTCACCCCTCCACTTT	CASSLRRGGNSPLHF
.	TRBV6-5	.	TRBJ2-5	TGTGCCAGCGTGGAGGGTCGAGAGACCCAGTACTTC	CASVEGRETQYF
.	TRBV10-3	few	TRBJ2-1	TGTGCCATCAGTGAGTCCGGGCAGGGACCCTACAATGAGCAGTTCTTC	CAISESGQGPYNEQFF
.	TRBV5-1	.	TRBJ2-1	TGCGCCAGCAACCGGGCCCTCGGGATGTGGAATGAGCAGTTCTTC	CASNRALGMWNEQFF
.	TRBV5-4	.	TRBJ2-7	TGTGCCAGCACCCCCGGGGGAAGTGGAGTGTACGAGCAGTACTTC	CASTPGGSGVYEQYF
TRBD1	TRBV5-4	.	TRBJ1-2	TGTGCCAGCAGCTTGCCCTGGACAGGCCATGGCTACACCTTC	CASSLPWTGHGYTF
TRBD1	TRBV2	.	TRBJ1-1	TGTGCCAGCGGACAGGCGAACACTGAAGCTTTCTTT	CASGQANTEAFF
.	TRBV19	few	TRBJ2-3	TGTGCCAGTAGTATAAGTATTACCCTCACAGATACGCAGTATTTT	CASSISITLTDTQYF
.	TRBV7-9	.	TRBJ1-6	TGTGCCAGCAGCTTCCCGAATTCACCCCTCCACTTT	CASSFPNSPLHF
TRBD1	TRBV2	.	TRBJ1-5	TGTGCCAGCAGCCTCTTGCGGGACAGGGGGTGGAATCAGCCCCAGCATTTT	CASSLLRDRGWNQPQHF
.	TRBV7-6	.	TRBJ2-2	TGTGCCAGCAGCGCGAAAACAGGGATCGCAACCGTCGGGGAGCTGTTTTTT	CASSAKTGIATVGELFF
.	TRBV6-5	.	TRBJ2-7	TGTGCCAGCTCCTATAGGGGCAACTACGAGCAGTACTTC	CASSYRGNYEQYF
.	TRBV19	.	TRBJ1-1	TGTGCCAGTAGTACCCGACAGGTGGGGGTGAACACTGAAGCTTTCTTT	CASSTRQVGVNTEAFF
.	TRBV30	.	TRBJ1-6	TGTGCCTGGAATCGGGGGGGTGGTGGCTCACCCCTCCACTTT	CAWNRGGGGSPLHF
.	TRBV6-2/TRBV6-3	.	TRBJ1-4	TGTGCCAGCAGCACAAGGGGCGGAGGTGAAAAACTGTTTTTT	CASSTRGGGEKLFF
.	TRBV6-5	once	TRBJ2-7	TGTGCCAGCAGTTACTTCGGTAGGGCTGGGGGTGACGAGCAGTACTTC	CASSYFGRAGGDEQYF
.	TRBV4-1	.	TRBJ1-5	TGCGCCAGCAGCCAAGTGGAGGGTGGGGGCAATCAGCCCCAGCATTTT	CASSQVEGGGNQPQHF
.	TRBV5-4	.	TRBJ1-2	TGTGCCAGCAGCTCCCAGGGGTTCGCCTATGGCTACACCTTC	CASSSQGFAYGYTF
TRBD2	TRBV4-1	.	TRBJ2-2	TGCGCCAGCAGCGGGGGAAGTGGGAGGGCCAGCGGGGAGCTGTTTTTT	CASSGGSGRASGELFF
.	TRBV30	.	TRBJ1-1	TGTGCCTGGGTGGAGGCAGGATTGTTCAAAGCTTTCTTT	CAWVEAGLFKAFF
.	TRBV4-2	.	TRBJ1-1	TGTGCCAGCAGCCAGGTCAGTCATCCTGAAGCTTTCTTT	CASSQVSHPEAFF
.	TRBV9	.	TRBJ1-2	TGTGCCAGCAGCTCCCGGTCCGGTGGCTATGGCTACACCTTC	CASSSRSGGYGYTF
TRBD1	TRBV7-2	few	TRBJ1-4	TGTGCCAGCAGCTTAGGAGGGACAGGGGAAAAACTGTTTTTT	CASSLGGTGEKLFF
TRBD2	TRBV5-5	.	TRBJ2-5	TGTGCCAGCAGCTTCTGGCTAGCGGGAAGCGGGGAGACCCAGTACTTC	CASSFWLAGSGETQYF
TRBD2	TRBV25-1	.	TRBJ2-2	TGTGCCAGCAGTGATTTAAGCGGGAGGGCCTTTGGGACCGGGGAGCTGTTTTTT	CASSDLSGRAFGTGELFF
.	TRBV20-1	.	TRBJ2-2	TGCAGTGCTAGTAGGGCAGCGGAAGAGAACACCGGGGAGCTGTTTTTT	CSASRAAEENTGELFF
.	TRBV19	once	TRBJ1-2	TGTGCCAGTAGTATAATGGGGTTTGGCTACACCTTC	CASSIMGFGYTF
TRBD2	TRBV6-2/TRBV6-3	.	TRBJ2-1	TGTGCCAGCAGTTATAGCGCCACTAGCGGGAGTGATGAGCAGTTCTTC	CASSYSATSGSDEQFF
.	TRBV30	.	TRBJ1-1	TGTGCCTGGAGGCGGGGGGCAGAAGCTTTCTTT	CAWRRGAEAFF
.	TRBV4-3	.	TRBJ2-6	TGCGCCAGCAGCCACTCGGGATCTGGGGCCAACGTCCTGACTTTC	CASSHSGSGANVLTF
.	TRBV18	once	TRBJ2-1	TGTGCCAGCTCACCACCGAGGGGGGCCTACAATGAGCAGTTCTTC	CASSPPRGAYNEQFF
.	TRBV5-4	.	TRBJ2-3	TGTGCCAGCAGCTCGGAGTTCGGCACAGATACGCAGTATTTT	CASSSEFGTDTQYF
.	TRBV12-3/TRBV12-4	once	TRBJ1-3	TGTGCCAGCAGTGCAGGGGCTGGAAACACCATATATTTT	CASSAGAGNTIYF
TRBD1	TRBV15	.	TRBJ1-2	TGTGCCACCGCCACGGGACAGGGTGAGGGTGGCTACACCTTC	CATATGQGEGGYTF